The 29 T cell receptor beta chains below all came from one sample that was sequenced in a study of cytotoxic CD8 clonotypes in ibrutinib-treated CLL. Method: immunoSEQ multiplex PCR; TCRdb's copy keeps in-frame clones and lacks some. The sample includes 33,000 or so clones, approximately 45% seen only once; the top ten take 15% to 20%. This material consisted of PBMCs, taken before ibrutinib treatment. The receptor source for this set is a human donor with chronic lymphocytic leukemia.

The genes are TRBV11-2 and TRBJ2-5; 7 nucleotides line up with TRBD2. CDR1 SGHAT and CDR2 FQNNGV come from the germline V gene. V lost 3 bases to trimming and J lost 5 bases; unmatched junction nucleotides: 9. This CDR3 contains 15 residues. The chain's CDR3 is CASSFLAGQVETQYF. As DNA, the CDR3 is TGTGCCAGCAGCTTTTTAGCGGGCCAAGTCGAGACCCAGTACTTC.

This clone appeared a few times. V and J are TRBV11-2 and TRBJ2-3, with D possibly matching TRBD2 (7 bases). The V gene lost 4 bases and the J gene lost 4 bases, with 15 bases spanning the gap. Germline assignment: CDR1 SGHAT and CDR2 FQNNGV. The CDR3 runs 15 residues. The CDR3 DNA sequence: TGTGCCAGCAGCTCAGTCGGGGGGCCCCCAGATACGCAGTATTTT. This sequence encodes CASSSVGGPPDTQYF.

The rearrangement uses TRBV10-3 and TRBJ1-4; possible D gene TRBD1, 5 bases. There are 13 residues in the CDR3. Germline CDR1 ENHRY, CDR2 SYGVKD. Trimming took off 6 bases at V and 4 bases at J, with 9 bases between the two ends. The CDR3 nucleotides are TGTGCCATCAGGATAGGGGTTAATGAAAAACTGTTTTTT. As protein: CAIRIGVNEKLFF.

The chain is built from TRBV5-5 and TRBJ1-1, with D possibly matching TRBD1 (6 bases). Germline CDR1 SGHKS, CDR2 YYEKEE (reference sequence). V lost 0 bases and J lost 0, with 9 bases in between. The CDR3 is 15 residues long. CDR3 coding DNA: TGTGCCAGCAGCTTGGCCCGGACAGTGAACACTGAAGCTTTCTTT. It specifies CASSLARTVNTEAFF.

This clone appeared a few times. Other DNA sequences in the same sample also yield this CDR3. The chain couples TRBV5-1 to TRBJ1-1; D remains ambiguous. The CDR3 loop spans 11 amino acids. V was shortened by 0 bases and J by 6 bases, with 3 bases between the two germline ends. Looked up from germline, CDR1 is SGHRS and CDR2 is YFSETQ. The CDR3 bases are TGCGCCAGCAGCTTGGACTCTGAAGCTTTCTTT. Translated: CASSLDSEAFF.

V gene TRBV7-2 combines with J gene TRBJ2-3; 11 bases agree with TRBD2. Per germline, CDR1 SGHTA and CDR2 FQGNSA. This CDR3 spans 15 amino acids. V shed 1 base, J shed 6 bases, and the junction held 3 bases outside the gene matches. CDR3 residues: CASSLGSGGADTQYF. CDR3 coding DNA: TGTGCCAGCAGCTTAGGTAGCGGGGGGGCGGATACGCAGTATTTT.

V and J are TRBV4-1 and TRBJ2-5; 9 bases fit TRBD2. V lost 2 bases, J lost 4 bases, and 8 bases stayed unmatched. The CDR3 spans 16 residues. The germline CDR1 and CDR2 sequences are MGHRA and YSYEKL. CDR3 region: CASSQTSSGAGETQYF. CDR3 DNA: TGCGCCAGCAGCCAAACATCTAGCGGGGCAGGAGAGACCCAGTACTTC.

The CDR3 coding sequence is TGTGCCAGCAGTGACGGGACTCCGGGGGATACGCAGTATTTT. Residues: CASSDGTPGDTQYF. The V gene is TRBV2, the J gene TRBJ2-3; TRBD2 is a possible D gene (6 bases). CDR3 size: 14 residues. CDR1 is SNHLY and CDR2 is FYNNEI in the germline V gene. V was pared by 3 bases and J by 6 bases, with 13 bases between.

The CDR3 DNA follows: TGTGCCAGCTCTCGGACAGGGAGAACCGAAGCTTTCTTT. Translating gives CASSRTGRTEAFF. The rearrangement uses TRBV18 and TRBJ1-1; 8 bases map to TRBD1. Germline-derived CDR1 and CDR2 are KGHSH and LQKENI. V was pared by 6 bases and J by 8 bases, with 8 bases of the junction left unmatched. The CDR3 runs 13 residues.

As DNA, the CDR3 is TGCGCCAGCAGCTTGGCCGGAGCGGACGAGCAGTACTTC. It codes for CASSLAGADEQYF. The chain couples TRBV5-1 to TRBJ2-7; possible D gene TRBD2, 5 bases. This CDR3 has 13 residues. V lost 0 bases and J 5 bases, leaving 9 bases between the germline ends. The germline V gene has CDR1 SGHRS and CDR2 YFSETQ.

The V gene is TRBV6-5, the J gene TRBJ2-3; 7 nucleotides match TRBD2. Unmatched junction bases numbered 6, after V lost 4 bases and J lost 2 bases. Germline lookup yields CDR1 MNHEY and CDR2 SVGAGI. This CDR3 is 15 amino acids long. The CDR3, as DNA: TGTGCCAGCAGTTTGTCCGGGACTACCACAGATACGCAGTATTTT. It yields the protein CASSLSGTTTDTQYF.

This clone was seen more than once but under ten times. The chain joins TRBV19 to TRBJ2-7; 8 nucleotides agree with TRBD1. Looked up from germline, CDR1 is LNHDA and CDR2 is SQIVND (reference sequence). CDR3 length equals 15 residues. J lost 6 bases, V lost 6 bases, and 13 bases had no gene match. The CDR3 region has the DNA TGTGCCAGTAGATCCACCGGGACAGGCTTAGCCGAGCAGTACTTC. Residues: CASRSTGTGLAEQYF.

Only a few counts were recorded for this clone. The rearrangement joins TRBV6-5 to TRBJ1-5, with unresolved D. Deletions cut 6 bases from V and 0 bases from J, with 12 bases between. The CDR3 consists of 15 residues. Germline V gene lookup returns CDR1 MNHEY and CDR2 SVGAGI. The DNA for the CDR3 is TGTGCCAGCAGGTTGACAAGGGATAGCAATCAGCCCCAGCATTTT. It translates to CASRLTRDSNQPQHF.

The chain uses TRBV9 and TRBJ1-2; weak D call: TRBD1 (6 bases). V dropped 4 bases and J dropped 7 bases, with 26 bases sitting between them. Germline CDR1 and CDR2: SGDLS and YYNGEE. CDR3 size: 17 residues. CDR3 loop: CASSPTITYGTRLGYTF. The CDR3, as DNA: TGTGCCAGCAGCCCTACCATTACCTACGGGACAAGGCTTGGCTACACCTTC.

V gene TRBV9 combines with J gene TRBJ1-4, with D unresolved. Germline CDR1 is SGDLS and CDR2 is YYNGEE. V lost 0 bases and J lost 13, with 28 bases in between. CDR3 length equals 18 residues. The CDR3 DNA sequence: TGTGCCAGCAGCGTAGTGTCATTATGTGGGGTTGGTAAAGTCGGACTGTTTTTT. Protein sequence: CASSVVSLCGVGKVGLFF. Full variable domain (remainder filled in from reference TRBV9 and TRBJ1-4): DSGVTQTPKHLITATGQRVTLRCSPRSGDLSVYWYQQSLDQGLQFLIQYYNGEERAKGNILERFSAQQFPDLHSELNLSSLELGDSALYFCASSVVSLCGVGKVGLFFGSGTQLSVL.

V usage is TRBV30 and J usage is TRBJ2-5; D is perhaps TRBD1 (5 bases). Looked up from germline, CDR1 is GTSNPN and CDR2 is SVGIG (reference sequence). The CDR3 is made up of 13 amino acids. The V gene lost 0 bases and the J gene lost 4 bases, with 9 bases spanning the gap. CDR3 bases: TGTGCCTGGAGTGTAGGGGCGTCAGAGACCCAGTACTTC. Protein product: CAWSVGASETQYF. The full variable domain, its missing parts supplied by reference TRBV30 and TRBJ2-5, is SQTIHQWPATLVQPVGSPLSLECTVEGTSNPNLYWYRQAAGRGLQLLFYSVGIGQISSEVPQNLSASRPQDRQFILSSKKLLLSDSGFYLCAWSVGASETQYFGPGTRLLVL.

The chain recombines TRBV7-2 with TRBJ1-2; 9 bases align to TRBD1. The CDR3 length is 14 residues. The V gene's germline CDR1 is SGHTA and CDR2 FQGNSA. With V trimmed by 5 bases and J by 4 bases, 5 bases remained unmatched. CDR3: CASSATGGGYGYTF. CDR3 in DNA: TGTGCCAGCAGCGCGACAGGGGGAGGCTATGGCTACACCTTC. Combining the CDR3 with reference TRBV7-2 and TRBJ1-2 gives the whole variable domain GAGVSQSPSNKVTEKGKDVELRCDPISGHTALYWYRQSLGQGLEFLIYFQGNSAPDKSGLPSDRFSAERTGGSVSTLTIQRTQQEDSAVYLCASSATGGGYGYTFGSGTRLTVV.

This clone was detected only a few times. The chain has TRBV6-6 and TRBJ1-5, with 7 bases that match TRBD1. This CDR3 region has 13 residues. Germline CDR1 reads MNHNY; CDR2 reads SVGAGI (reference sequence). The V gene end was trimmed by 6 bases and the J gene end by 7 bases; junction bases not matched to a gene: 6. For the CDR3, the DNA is TGTGCCAGCAGAGGGGGCATAGGGCAGCCCCAGCATTTT. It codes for CASRGGIGQPQHF.

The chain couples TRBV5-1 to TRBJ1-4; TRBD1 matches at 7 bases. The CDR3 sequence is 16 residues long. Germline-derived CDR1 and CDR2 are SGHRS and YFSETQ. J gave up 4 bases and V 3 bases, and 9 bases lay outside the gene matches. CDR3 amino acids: CASSSVGHRGNEKLFF. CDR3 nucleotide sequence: TGCGCCAGCAGCTCGGTGGGGCACAGGGGTAATGAAAAACTGTTTTTT.

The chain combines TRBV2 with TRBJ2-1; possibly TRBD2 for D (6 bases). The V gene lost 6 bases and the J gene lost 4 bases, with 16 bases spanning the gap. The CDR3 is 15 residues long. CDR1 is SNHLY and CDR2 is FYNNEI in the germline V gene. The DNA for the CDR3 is TGTGCCAGCAGGCGGACTATCCTCCGTTACAATGAGCAGTTCTTC. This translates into CASRRTILRYNEQFF.

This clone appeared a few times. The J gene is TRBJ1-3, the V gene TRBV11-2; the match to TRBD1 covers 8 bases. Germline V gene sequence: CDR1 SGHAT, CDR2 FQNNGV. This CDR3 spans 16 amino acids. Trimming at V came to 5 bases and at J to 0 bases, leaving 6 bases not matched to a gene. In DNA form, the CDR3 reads TGTGCCAGCAGCGCGGACAGGGCGTCCTCTGGAAACACCATATATTTT. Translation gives CASSADRASSGNTIYF.

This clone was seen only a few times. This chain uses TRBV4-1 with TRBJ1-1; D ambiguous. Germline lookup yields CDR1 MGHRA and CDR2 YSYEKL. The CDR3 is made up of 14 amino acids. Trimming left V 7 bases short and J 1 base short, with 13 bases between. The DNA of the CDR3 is TGCGCCAGCACTGGGAGGGAGGGGAACACTGAAGCTTTCTTT. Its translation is CASTGREGNTEAFF.

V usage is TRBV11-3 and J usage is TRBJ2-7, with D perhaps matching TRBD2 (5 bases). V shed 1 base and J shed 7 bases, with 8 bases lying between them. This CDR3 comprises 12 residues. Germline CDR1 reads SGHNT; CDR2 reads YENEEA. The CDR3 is CASSLASGEQYF. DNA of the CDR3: TGTGCCAGCAGCTTAGCTTCGGGGGAGCAGTACTTC. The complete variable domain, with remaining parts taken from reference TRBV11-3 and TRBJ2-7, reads EAGVVQSPRYKIIEKKQPVAFWCNPISGHNTLYWYLQNLGQGPELLIRYENEEAVDDSQLPKDRFSAERLKGVDSTLKIQPAELGDSAVYLCASSLASGEQYFGPGTRLTVT.

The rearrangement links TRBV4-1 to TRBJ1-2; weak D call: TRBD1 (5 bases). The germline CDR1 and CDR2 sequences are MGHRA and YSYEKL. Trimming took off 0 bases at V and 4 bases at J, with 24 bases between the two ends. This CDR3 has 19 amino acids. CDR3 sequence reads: CASSQEGARVLNIGYGYTF. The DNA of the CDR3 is TGCGCCAGCAGCCAAGAAGGGGCCAGGGTTTTAAATATCGGCTATGGCTACACCTTC.

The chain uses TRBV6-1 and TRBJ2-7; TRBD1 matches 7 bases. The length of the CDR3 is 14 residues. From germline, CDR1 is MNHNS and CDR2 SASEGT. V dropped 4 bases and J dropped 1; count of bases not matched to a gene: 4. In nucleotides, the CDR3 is TGTGCCAGCAGTGGGGAGACAGGGTCCTACGAGCAGTACTTC. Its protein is CASSGETGSYEQYF.

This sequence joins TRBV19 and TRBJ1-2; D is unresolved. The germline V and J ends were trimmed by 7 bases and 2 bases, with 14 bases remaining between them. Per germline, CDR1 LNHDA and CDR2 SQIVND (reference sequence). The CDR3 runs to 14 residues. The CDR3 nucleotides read TGTGCCAGTACCCAGGCTCTATTAAACTATGGCTACACCTTC. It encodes CASTQALLNYGYTF. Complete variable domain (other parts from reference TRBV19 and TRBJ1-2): DGGITQSPKYLFRKEGQNVTLSCEQNLNHDAMYWYRQDPGQGLRLIYYSQIVNDFQKGDIAEGYSVSREKKESFPLTVTSAQKNPTAFYLCASTQALLNYGYTFGSGTRLTVV.

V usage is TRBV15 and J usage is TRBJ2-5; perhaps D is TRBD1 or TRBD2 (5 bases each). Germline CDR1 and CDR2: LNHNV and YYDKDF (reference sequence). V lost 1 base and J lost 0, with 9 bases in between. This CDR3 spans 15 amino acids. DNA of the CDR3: TGTGCCACCAGCAGAGGGGGACGGTACCAAGAGACCCAGTACTTC. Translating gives CATSRGGRYQETQYF.

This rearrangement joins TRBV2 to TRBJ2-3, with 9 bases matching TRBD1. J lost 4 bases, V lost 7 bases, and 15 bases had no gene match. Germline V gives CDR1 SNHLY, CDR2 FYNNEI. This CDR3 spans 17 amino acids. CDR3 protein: CASIRSTGGITADTQYF. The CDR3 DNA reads TGTGCCAGCATCAGGAGTACAGGGGGCATAACTGCAGATACGCAGTATTTT.

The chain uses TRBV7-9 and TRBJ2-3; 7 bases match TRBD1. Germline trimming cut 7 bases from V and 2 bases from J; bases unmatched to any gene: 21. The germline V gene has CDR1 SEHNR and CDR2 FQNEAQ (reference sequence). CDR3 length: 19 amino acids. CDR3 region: CASNTEGTSGTANTDTQYF. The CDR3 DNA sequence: TGTGCCAGCAACACCGAGGGGACATCCGGGACAGCCAACACAGATACGCAGTATTTT.